Each of the 27 T cell receptor beta chains below was sequenced from the same sample in a study of cytomegalovirus exposure and HLA in healthy donors. The repertoire was sequenced with immunoSEQ multiplex PCR; TCRdb's copy has only in-frame clones and lacks some. This sample has 200,000 to 300,000 clones, with around 90% found just once. Sequencing input: PBMCs. These receptors all come from a woman aged 30 to 39 in good health and CMV-seronegative.

The chain carries TRBV5-6 and TRBJ2-7, with TRBD1 identical over 7 bases. The V gene's germline CDR1 is SGHDT and CDR2 YYEEEE. V lost 4 bases to trimming and J lost 4 bases; unmatched junction nucleotides: 8. The CDR3 covers 14 residues. The CDR3 DNA reads as TGTGCCAGCAGCCCCGGGTCAGGGGGATACGAGCAGTACTTC. Protein sequence: CASSPGSGGYEQYF.

The CDR3 nucleotides read TGCGCCAGCAGTGAGAGAGTGAACTATGGCTACACCTTC. Translated, it gives CASSERVNYGYTF. The chain joins TRBV10-2 to TRBJ1-2; no definite D call. V was shortened by 2 bases and J by 2 bases, with 6 bases between the two germline ends. Germline values: CDR1 WSHSY, CDR2 SAAADI. CDR3 length equals 13 residues.

The CDR3 region has the DNA TGTGCCAGCAGTCTTCGGGGCCTCAGAGCCTACGAGCAGTACTTC. It codes for CASSLRGLRAYEQYF. The rearrangement joins TRBV28 to TRBJ2-7, with D possibly being TRBD1 or TRBD2 (5 bases each). Germline V gives CDR1 MDHEN, CDR2 SYDVKM. The V and J ends lost 5 bases and 2 bases respectively, with 16 bases between them. The CDR3 loop spans 15 amino acids.

This chain links TRBV28 with TRBJ1-5, with D possibly matching TRBD1 (5 bases). CDR1 and CDR2 from the germline V gene are MDHEN and SYDVKM. V was pared by 5 bases and J by 9 bases, with 23 bases between. The CDR3 runs 16 residues. DNA of the CDR3: TGTGCCAGCAGTCCCCCCCCGGGACCGGCCGGGGGGCCCCAGCATTTT. This translates into CASSPPPGPAGGPQHF.

This rearrangement joins TRBV7-9 to TRBJ1-5, with a tentative D call TRBD1 (6 bases). The CDR3 has 14 residues. The germline V gene has CDR1 SEHNR and CDR2 FQNEAQ (reference sequence). V lost 3 bases and J 4 bases, leaving 10 bases between the germline ends. The DNA of the CDR3 is TGTGCCAGCAGCTTGGACAGTCGTAATCAGCCCCAGCATTTT. Translating gives CASSLDSRNQPQHF.

The chain links TRBV29-1 to TRBJ2-5, with D possibly being TRBD1 (6 bases). The germline V gene has CDR1 SQVTM and CDR2 ANQGSEA. CDR3 length: 15 amino acids. Trimming shortened V by 1 base and J by 5 bases, and 17 bases separated the two germline ends. DNA for the CDR3: TGCAGCGTTGAAGTACAGGGTTATGATATGGAGACCCAGTACTTC. As protein: CSVEVQGYDMETQYF.

The rearrangement links TRBV19 to TRBJ2-7; D not resolved. Between the trimmed V and J ends, which lost 3 bases and 0 bases, there was a span of 9 bases. The CDR3 is 14 residues long. Per the germline V gene, CDR1 is LNHDA and CDR2 is SQIVND (reference sequence). CDR3 protein: CASSIGQTSYEQYF. DNA of the CDR3: TGTGCCAGTAGTATTGGTCAAACCTCCTACGAGCAGTACTTC.

The gene calls are TRBV5-1 and TRBJ2-1, with TRBD2 matching 9 bases. This CDR3 spans 18 amino acids. Per germline, CDR1 SGHRS and CDR2 YFSETQ. Trimming removed 2 bases from V and 7 bases from J; junction bases left unmatched: 16. The DNA for the CDR3 is TGCGCCAGCAGCTTCACATCGGGGCTAGCGGGAACTAAAAATGAGCAGTTCTTC. Amino acids: CASSFTSGLAGTKNEQFF.

The chain couples TRBV29-1 to TRBJ2-7; 11 bases are shared with TRBD2. The CDR3 sequence is 15 residues long. Germline V lookup: CDR1 SQVTM, CDR2 ANQGSEA. Trimming removed 4 bases from V and 5 bases from J; junction bases left unmatched: 10. The CDR3 here is CSVGPTSGSNHEQYF. In nucleotides, the CDR3 is TGCAGCGTTGGACCTACTAGCGGGAGTAACCACGAGCAGTACTTC.

The rearrangement joins TRBV5-1 to TRBJ2-3; 9 nucleotides align to TRBD1. V lost 4 bases and J lost 4; bases outside the gene matches: 4. The CDR3 sequence is 14 residues long. In germline, CDR1 is SGHRS, CDR2 YFSETQ. Here the CDR3 DNA reads TGCGCCAGCAGCACGGACAGGGGCCCAGATACGCAGTATTTT. Translating it yields CASSTDRGPDTQYF.

The chain links TRBV28 to TRBJ1-2; no clear D. The V gene lost 5 bases and the J gene lost 7 bases, with 8 bases spanning the gap. The CDR3 loop spans 11 amino acids. Germline CDR1 reads MDHEN; CDR2 reads SYDVKM. The CDR3 loop reads CASSAGFGYTF. In DNA form, the CDR3 reads TGTGCCAGCAGTGCAGGTTTTGGCTACACCTTC.

The chain links TRBV5-4 to TRBJ2-4; TRBD1 agrees at 7 bases. The CDR3 has 14 residues. Germline V gives CDR1 SGHNT, CDR2 YYREEE (reference sequence). Unmatched junction bases numbered 3, after V lost 1 base and J lost 5 bases. In DNA, the CDR3 is TGTGCCAGCAGCTTGACAGGGGTGGAAAACATTCAGTACTTC. It yields the protein CASSLTGVENIQYF.

The V and J genes are TRBV21-1 and TRBJ2-3; the table assigns TRBD2, which was not confirmed against the DNA. TRBV21-1 is tagged as a pseudogene. The CDR3 spans 14 residues. In nucleotides, the CDR3 is TGTGCCAGCAGCAAAGGTCGGGAGGTAGATACGCAGTATTTT. It is translated as CASSKGREVDTQYF.

The table lists this clone with a count of one. The V and J genes are TRBV7-8 and TRBJ1-2, with a possible D match to TRBD1 (6 bases). Between the trimmed V and J ends, which lost 5 bases and 1 base, there was a span of 23 bases. CDR3 size: 18 residues. Germline CDR1 reads SGHVS; CDR2 reads FQNEAQ. DNA for the CDR3: TGTGCCAGCAGCGAAGAGACGGGACACCGGACCCTTAACTATGGCTACACCTTC. Translated: CASSEETGHRTLNYGYTF.

The V gene is TRBV9, the J gene TRBJ2-5, with 7 bases fitting TRBD1. CDR3 size: 15 residues. After removal of 0 bases from V and 5 bases from J, the junction contained 7 bases not matched to a gene. Germline CDR1 reads SGDLS; CDR2 reads YYNGEE. The CDR3 coding sequence is TGTGCCAGCAGCGTAGGCAGACAGGGCTGGGAGACCCAGTACTTC. It specifies CASSVGRQGWETQYF.

The rearrangement uses TRBV11-1 and TRBJ2-3; no reliable D call. V was trimmed by 6 bases and J by 6 bases, leaving 13 bases between them. The V gene's germline CDR1 is SGHAT and CDR2 FQDESV (reference sequence). The CDR3 runs to 13 residues. CDR3 amino acids: CASRPSYRDTQYF. For the CDR3, the DNA is TGTGCCAGCAGACCCTCGTACCGGGATACGCAGTATTTT.

The chain couples TRBV5-8 to TRBJ2-7; maybe TRBD2 (5 bases). Per the germline V gene, CDR1 is SGHTS and CDR2 is YDEGEE. V was pared by 5 bases and J by 7 bases, with 22 bases between. The CDR3 consists of 15 residues. The chain's CDR3 is CASRYPYPLTGEQYF. CDR3 in DNA: TGTGCCAGCAGGTACCCTTACCCCTTGACGGGGGAGCAGTACTTC.

Only one count was recorded for this clone. The gene calls are TRBV9 and TRBJ2-7; D gene uncertain. This CDR3 is 13 amino acids long. Trimming took 0 bases from V and 5 from J, leaving 9 bases between them. Per the germline V gene, CDR1 is SGDLS and CDR2 is YYNGEE. CDR3 amino acids: CASSVGDGHEQYF. The CDR3 nucleotides read TGTGCCAGCAGCGTAGGCGACGGGCACGAGCAGTACTTC.

The chain is built from TRBV29-1 and TRBJ2-3; perhaps TRBD2 as D (6 bases). Germline V gene sequence: CDR1 SQVTM, CDR2 ANQGSEA. The CDR3 runs 12 residues. V dropped 5 bases and J dropped 4 bases, with 10 bases sitting between them. Here the CDR3 reads CSVSGSSDTQYF. The CDR3 DNA is TGCAGCGTTTCCGGGAGCTCAGATACGCAGTATTTT.

The V gene is TRBV5-1, the J gene TRBJ2-1; D might be TRBD2 (5 bases). CDR3 size: 14 residues. Per germline, CDR1 SGHRS and CDR2 YFSETQ. Trimming shortened V by 4 bases and J by 9 bases, and 17 bases separated the two germline ends. Here the CDR3 reads CASSGPTSYGEQFF. The CDR3, as DNA: TGCGCCAGCAGCGGACCTACTAGTTACGGTGAGCAGTTCTTC.

The chain links TRBV29-1 to TRBJ2-2; D possibly corresponds to TRBD1 (6 bases). There are 12 residues in the CDR3. Germline assignment: CDR1 SQVTM and CDR2 ANQGSEA. V was clipped by 7 bases and J by 6 bases, with 12 bases between them. The CDR3 spells CSAAGASGELFF. The DNA for the CDR3 is TGCAGCGCGGCAGGGGCATCCGGGGAGCTGTTTTTT.

V gene TRBV11-3 combines with J gene TRBJ2-7; D is unresolved. V was shortened by 6 bases and J by 0 bases, with 9 bases between the two germline ends. Per germline, CDR1 SGHNT and CDR2 YENEEA. The CDR3 length is 13 residues. CDR3 sequence (DNA): TGTGCCAGCAGTCGACTGGGCTCCTACGAGCAGTACTTC. This encodes CASSRLGSYEQYF.

On this clone itself: A junction boundary mismatches the germline segment, possibly from a read error. This chain links TRBV19 with TRBJ2-1, with 11 bases matching TRBD2. The CDR3 totals 13 residues. Germline CDR1 is LNHDA and CDR2 is SQIVND (reference sequence). CDR3 in amino acids: CASNIAGGNEQFF. The CDR3 coding sequence is TGTGCCAGTAATATAGCGGGAGGGAATGAGCAGTTCTTC.

This sequence joins TRBV7-6 and TRBJ2-7; D remains unclear. Trimming removed 1 base at V and 2 bases at J, with 9 bases between. The V gene's germline CDR1 is SGHVS and CDR2 FNYEAQ. The CDR3 is 14 amino acids. CDR3 DNA: TGTGCCAGCAGCTTAGATGACACCGCCTACGAGCAGTACTTC. Translation gives CASSLDDTAYEQYF.

The chain employs TRBV7-8 and TRBJ2-1; no clear D. V was shortened by 2 bases and J by 0 bases, with 8 bases between the two germline ends. CDR1 SGHVS and CDR2 FQNEAQ come from the germline V gene. The CDR3 contains 15 residues. In DNA, the CDR3 is TGTGCCAGCAGCTTACTAGTGAGCTCCTACAATGAGCAGTTCTTC. Protein: CASSLLVSSYNEQFF.

This clone was observed a single time. V usage is TRBV28 and J usage is TRBJ1-1; the D is unclear. V lost 3 bases and J lost 5, with 4 bases in between. Germline values: CDR1 MDHEN, CDR2 SYDVKM. This CDR3 has 11 amino acids. The CDR3 bases are TGTGCCAGCAGTTTTCTGACTGAAGCTTTCTTT. Its protein is CASSFLTEAFF.

This chain joins TRBV6-5 and TRBJ2-7, with D maybe TRBD2 (6 bases). Germline CDR1 reads MNHEY; CDR2 reads SVGAGI. This CDR3 is 13 amino acids long. Trimming removed 4 bases from V and 3 bases from J, with 10 bases in between. The CDR3 nucleotides are TGTGCCAGCAGTTCGACCGGGGGCTACGAGCAGTACTTC. This codes for CASSSTGGYEQYF.